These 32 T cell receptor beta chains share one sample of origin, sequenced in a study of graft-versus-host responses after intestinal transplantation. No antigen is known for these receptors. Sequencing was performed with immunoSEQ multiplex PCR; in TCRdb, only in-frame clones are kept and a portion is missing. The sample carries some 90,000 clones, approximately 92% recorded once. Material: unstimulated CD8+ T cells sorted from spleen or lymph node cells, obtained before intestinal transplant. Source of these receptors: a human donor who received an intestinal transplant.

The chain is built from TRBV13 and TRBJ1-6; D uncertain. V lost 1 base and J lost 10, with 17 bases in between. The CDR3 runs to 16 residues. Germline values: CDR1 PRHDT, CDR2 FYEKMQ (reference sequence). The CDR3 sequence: CASSLVGPGFGSPLHF. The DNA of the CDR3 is TGTGCCAGCAGCTTAGTGGGTCCGGGTTTTGGGTCACCCCTCCACTTT.

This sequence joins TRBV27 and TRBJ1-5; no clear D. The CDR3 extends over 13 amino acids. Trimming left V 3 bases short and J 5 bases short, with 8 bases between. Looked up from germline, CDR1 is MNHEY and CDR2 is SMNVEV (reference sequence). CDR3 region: CASSFGIHQPQHF. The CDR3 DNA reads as TGTGCCAGCAGTTTTGGCATTCATCAGCCCCAGCATTTT.

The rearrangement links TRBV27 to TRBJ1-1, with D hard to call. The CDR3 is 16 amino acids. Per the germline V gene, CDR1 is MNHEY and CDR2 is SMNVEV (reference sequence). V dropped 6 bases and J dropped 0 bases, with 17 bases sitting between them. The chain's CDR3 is CASRGNLGSMNTEAFF. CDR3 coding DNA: TGTGCCAGCAGGGGGAACCTCGGGAGCATGAACACTGAAGCTTTCTTT.

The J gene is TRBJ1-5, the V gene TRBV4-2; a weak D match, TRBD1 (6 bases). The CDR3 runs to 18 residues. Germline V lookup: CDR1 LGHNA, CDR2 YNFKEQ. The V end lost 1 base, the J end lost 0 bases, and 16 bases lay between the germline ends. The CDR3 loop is CASSQATGLVDSNQPQHF. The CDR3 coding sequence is TGTGCCAGCAGCCAAGCGACAGGCCTAGTCGATAGCAATCAGCCCCAGCATTTT.

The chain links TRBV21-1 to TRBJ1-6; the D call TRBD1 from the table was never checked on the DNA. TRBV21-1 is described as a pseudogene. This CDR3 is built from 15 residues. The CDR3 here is CASSKLQGVNSPLHF. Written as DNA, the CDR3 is TGTGCCAGCAGCAAGCTACAGGGGGTTAATTCACCCCTCCACTTT.

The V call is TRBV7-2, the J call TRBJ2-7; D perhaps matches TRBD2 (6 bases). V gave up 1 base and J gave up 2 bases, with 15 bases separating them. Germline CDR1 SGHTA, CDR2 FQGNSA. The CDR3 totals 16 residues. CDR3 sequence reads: CASSLVAGTQTYEQYF. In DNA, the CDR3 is TGTGCCAGCAGCTTAGTTGCGGGGACGCAGACCTACGAGCAGTACTTC.

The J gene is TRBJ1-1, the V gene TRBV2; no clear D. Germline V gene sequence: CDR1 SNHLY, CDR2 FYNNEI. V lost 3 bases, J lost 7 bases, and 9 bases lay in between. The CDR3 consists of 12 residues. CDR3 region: CASSDSTVEAFF. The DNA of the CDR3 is TGTGCCAGCAGTGATTCTACAGTTGAAGCTTTCTTT.

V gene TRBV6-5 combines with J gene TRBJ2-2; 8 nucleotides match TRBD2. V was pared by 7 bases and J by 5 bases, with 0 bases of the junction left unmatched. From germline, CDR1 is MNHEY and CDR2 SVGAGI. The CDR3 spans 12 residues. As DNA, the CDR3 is TGTGCCAGCACTAGCGGGACCGGGGAGCTGTTTTTT. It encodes CASTSGTGELFF.

The CDR3 here is CARASSGMNTEAFF. Here the CDR3 DNA reads TGTGCCAGGGCTTCCTCCGGGATGAACACTGAAGCTTTCTTT. The rearrangement joins TRBV6-5 to TRBJ1-1, with D uncertain. V dropped 9 bases and J dropped 0 bases, with 14 bases sitting between them. The length of the CDR3 is 14 residues. The germline CDR1 and CDR2 sequences are MNHEY and SVGAGI.

The CDR3 region is CASSYVVGGGQDTQYF. CDR3 DNA: TGTGCCAGCAGTTACGTCGTCGGGGGTGGGCAAGATACGCAGTATTTT. The chain is built from TRBV6-6 and TRBJ2-3, with D perhaps TRBD2 (6 bases). Per the germline V gene, CDR1 is MNHNY and CDR2 is SVGAGI (reference sequence). This CDR3 has 16 amino acids. V was shortened by 2 bases and J by 5 bases, with 17 bases between the two germline ends.

The CDR3 here is CASSPGRQSNTGELFF. CDR3 nucleotide sequence: TGCGCCAGCAGCCCCGGGAGACAATCAAACACCGGGGAGCTGTTTTTT. The rearrangement joins TRBV4-3 to TRBJ2-2, with D possibly being TRBD2 (6 bases). V shed 4 bases and J shed 2 bases, with 14 bases lying between them. This CDR3 spans 16 amino acids. Germline values: CDR1 LGHNA, CDR2 YSLEER.

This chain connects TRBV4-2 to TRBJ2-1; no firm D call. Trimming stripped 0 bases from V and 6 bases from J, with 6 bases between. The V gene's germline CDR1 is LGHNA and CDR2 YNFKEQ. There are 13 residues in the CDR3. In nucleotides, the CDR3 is TGTGCCAGCAGCCAAGATCTCAGCAATGAGCAGTTCTTC. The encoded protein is CASSQDLSNEQFF.

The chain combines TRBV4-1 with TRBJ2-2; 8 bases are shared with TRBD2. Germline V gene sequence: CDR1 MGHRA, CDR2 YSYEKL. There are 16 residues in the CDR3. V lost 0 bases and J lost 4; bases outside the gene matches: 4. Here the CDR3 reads CASSQEGGGLTGELFF. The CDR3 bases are TGCGCCAGCAGCCAAGAGGGCGGGGGGCTCACCGGGGAGCTGTTTTTT.

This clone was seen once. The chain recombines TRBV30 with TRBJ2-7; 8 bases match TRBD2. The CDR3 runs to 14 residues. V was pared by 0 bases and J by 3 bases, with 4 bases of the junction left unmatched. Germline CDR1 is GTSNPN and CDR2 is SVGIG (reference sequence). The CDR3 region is CAWSVRTSIYEQYF. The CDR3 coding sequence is TGTGCCTGGAGTGTACGGACTAGCATCTACGAGCAGTACTTC.

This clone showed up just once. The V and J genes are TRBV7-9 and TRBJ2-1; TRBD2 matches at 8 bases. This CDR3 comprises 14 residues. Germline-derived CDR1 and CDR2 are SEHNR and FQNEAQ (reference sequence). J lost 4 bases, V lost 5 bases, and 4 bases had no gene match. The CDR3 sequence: CASSMTSVYNEQFF. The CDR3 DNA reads TGTGCCAGCAGCATGACTAGCGTTTACAATGAGCAGTTCTTC.

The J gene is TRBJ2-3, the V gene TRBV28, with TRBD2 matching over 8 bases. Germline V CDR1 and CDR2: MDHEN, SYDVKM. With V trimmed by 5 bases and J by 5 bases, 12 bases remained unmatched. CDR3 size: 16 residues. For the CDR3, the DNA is TGTGCCAGCAGTGTTCTAGCGGGCTTGTCTGGAGATACGCAGTATTTT. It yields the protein CASSVLAGLSGDTQYF. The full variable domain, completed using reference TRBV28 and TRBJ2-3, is DVKVTQSSRYLVKRTGEKVFLECVQDMDHENMFWYRQDPGLGLRLIYFSYDVKMKEKGDIPEGYSVSREKKERFSLILESASTNQTSMYLCASSVLAGLSGDTQYFGPGTRLTVL.

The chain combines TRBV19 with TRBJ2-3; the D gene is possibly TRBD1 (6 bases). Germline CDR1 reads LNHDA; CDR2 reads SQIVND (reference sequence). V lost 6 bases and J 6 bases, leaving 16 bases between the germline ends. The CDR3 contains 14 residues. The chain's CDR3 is CASSGTGLTDTQYF. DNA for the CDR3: TGTGCCAGTAGCGGAACAGGGTTAACGGATACGCAGTATTTT.

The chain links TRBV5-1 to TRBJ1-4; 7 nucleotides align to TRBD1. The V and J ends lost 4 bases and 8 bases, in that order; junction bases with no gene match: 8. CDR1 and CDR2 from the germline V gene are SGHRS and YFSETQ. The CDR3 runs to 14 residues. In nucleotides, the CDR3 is TGCGCCAGCAGCCTCTCAAGACAGGGAGAAAAACTGTTTTTT. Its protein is CASSLSRQGEKLFF.

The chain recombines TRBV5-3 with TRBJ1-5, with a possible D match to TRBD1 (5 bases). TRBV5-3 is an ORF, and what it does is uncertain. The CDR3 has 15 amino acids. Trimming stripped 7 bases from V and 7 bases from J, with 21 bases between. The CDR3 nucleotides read TGTGCCAGACGTAGTAGGACATCATTGGGGCAGCCCCAGCATTTT. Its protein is CARRSRTSLGQPQHF.

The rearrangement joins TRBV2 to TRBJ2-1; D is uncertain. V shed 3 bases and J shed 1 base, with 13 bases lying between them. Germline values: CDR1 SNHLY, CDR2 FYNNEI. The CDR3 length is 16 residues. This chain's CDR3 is CASSDSKRVSYNEQFF. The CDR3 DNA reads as TGTGCCAGCAGTGATAGCAAGCGAGTATCCTACAATGAGCAGTTCTTC.

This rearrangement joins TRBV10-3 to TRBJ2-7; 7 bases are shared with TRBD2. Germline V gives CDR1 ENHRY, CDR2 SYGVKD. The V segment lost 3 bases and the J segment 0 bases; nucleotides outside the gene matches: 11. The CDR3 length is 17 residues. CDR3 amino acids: CAISDHRLAESSYEQYF. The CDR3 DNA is TGTGCCATCAGTGACCATCGACTAGCCGAGAGCTCCTACGAGCAGTACTTC.

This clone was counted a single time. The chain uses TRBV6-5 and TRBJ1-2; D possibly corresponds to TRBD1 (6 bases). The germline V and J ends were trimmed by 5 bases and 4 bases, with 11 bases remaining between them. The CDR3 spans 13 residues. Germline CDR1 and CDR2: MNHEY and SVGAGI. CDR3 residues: CASSGSGVYGYTF. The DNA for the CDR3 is TGTGCCAGCAGTGGTTCAGGGGTCTATGGCTACACCTTC.

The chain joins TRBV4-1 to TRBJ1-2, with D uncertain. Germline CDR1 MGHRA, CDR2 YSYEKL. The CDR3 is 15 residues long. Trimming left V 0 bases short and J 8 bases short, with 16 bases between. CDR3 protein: CASSQDRTPAGGYTF. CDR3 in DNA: TGCGCCAGCAGCCAAGATAGGACCCCAGCGGGCGGCTACACCTTC.

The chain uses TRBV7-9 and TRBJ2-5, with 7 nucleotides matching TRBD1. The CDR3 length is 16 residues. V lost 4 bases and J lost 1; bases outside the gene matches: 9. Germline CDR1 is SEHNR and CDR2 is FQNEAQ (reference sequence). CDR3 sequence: CASSSNNRGRQETQYF. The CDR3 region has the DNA TGTGCCAGCAGCTCCAACAACAGGGGCCGCCAAGAGACCCAGTACTTC.

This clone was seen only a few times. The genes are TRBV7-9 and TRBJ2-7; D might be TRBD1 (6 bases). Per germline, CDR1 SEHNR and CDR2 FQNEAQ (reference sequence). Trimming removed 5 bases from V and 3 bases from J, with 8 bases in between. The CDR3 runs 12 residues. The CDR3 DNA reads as TGTGCCAGCAGCCAGGACAGCTACGAGCAGTACTTC. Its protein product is CASSQDSYEQYF.

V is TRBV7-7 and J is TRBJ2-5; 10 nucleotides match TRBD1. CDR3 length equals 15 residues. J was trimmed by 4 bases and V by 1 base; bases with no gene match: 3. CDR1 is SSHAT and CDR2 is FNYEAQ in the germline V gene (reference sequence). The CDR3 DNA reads TGTGCCAGCAGCTTAGGACAGGGGGCTGGAGAGACCCAGTACTTC. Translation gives CASSLGQGAGETQYF.

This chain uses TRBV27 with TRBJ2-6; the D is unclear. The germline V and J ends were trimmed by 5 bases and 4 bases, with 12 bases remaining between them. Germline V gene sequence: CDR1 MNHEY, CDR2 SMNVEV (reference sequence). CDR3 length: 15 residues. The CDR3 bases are TGTGCCAGCAGTCCGAGTGTTACCGGGGCCAACGTCCTGACTTTC. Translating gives CASSPSVTGANVLTF. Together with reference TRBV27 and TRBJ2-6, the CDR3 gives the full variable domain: EAQVTQNPRYLITVTGKKLTVTCSQNMNHEYMSWYRQDPGLGLRQIYYSMNVEVTDKGDVPEGYKVSRKEKRNFPLILESPSPNQTSLYFCASSPSVTGANVLTFGAGSRLTVL.

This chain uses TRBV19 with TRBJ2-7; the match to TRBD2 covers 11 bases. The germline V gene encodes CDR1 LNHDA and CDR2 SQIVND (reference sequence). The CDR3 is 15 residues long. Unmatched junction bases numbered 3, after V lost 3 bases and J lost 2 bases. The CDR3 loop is CASSIGTSGPYEQYF. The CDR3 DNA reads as TGTGCCAGTAGTATCGGGACTAGCGGCCCCTACGAGCAGTACTTC.

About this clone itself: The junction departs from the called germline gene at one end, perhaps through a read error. The CDR3, as DNA: TGTGCCAGCAGTGAGTGGGAGGGTCTCAATGAGCAGCTCTTC. As protein: CASSEWEGLNEQLF. The J gene is TRBJ2-1, the V gene TRBV6-1, with TRBD2 matching 7 bases. This CDR3 is built from 14 residues. CDR1 and CDR2 (germline): MNHNS, SASEGT.

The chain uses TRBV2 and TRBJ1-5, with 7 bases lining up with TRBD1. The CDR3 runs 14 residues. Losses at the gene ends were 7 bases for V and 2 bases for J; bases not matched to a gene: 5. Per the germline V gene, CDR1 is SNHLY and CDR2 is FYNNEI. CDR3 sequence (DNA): TGTGCCAGCAAGCCCGACAGGGGCAATCAGCCCCAGCATTTT. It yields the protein CASKPDRGNQPQHF.

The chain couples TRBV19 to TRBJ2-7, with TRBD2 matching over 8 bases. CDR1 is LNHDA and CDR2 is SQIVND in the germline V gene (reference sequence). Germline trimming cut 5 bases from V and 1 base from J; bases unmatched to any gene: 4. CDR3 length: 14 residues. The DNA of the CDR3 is TGTGCCAGTAGTTTAAGCGGGGGTTCCTACGAGCAGTACTTC. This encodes CASSLSGGSYEQYF.

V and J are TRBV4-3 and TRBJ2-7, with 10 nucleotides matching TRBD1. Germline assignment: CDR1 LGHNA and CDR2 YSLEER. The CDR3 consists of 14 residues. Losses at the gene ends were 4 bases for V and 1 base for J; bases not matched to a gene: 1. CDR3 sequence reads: CASSPGQGSYEQYF. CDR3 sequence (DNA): TGCGCCAGCAGCCCGGGACAGGGGTCCTACGAGCAGTACTTC.